A single sample gave rise to the 4 T cell receptor beta chains below, sequenced in a study of blood T cell repertoires in COVID-19. TCRdb's copy holds only in-frame clones and misses some; the assay was immunoSEQ multiplex PCR. The sample lists about 80,000 clones; almost 85% were seen once. Material for sequencing was peripheral blood. The receptor source for this set is a man aged 45-65 years with COVID-19, enrolled during active disease.

The chain has TRBV6-5 and TRBJ1-1; 8 bases map to TRBD1. This CDR3 has 15 residues. Germline values: CDR1 MNHEY, CDR2 SVGAGI. V lost 2 bases to trimming and J lost 6 bases; unmatched junction nucleotides: 8. CDR3 sequence reads: CASSYRGQGGAEAFF. The CDR3 DNA follows: TGTGCCAGCAGTTACCGAGGACAGGGAGGTGCTGAAGCTTTCTTT.

V usage is TRBV3-1 (or the pseudogene TRBV3-2) and J usage is TRBJ2-6; 7 positions match TRBD1. J was trimmed by 6 bases and V by 2 bases; bases with no gene match: 7. Germline V lookup: CDR1 LGHDT, CDR2 YNNKEL (reference sequence). There are 16 residues in the CDR3. Here the CDR3 reads CASSQKGAQAANVLTF. The CDR3 DNA is TGTGCCAGCAGCCAAAAGGGGGCGCAAGCGGCCAACGTCCTGACTTTC.

The chain has TRBV11-2 and TRBJ2-7, with TRBD2 identical over 7 bases. The trim removed 2 bases at V and 1 base at J, leaving 8 bases unmatched. Germline assignment: CDR1 SGHAT and CDR2 FQNNGV. The length of the CDR3 is 16 residues. The CDR3 loop reads CASSLYRSGLSYEQYF. The CDR3 coding sequence is TGTGCCAGCAGCTTATACCGTAGCGGGCTTTCCTACGAGCAGTACTTC.

The table lists this clone with a count of one. The chain joins TRBV6-5 to TRBJ1-6; D unresolved. This CDR3 has 13 amino acids. Germline assignment: CDR1 MNHEY and CDR2 SVGAGI. The V and J ends lost 7 bases and 8 bases respectively, with 12 bases between them. The CDR3 nucleotides are TGTGCCAGCACGCGCGGGAGAGATTCACCCCTCCACTTT. Amino acid sequence: CASTRGRDSPLHF.